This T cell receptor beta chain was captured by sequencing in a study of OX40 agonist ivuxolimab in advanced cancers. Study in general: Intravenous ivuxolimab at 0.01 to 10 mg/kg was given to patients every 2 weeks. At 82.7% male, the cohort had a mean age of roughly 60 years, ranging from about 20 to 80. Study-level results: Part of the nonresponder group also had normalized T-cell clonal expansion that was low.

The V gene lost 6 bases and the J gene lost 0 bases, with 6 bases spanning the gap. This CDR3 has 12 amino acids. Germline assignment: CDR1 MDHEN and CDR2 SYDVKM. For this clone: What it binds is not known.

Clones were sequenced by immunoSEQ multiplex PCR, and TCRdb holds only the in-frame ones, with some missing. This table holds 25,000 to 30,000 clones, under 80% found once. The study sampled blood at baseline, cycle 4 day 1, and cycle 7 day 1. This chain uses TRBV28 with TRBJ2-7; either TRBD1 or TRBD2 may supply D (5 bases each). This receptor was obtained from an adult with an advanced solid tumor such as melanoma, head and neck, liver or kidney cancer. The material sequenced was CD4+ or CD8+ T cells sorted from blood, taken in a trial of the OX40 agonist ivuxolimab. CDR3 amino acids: CASRGTSYEQYF. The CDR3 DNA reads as TGTGCCAGCAGGGGGACCTCCTACGAGCAGTACTTC. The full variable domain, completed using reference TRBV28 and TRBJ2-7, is DVKVTQSSRYLVKRTGEKVFLECVQDMDHENMFWYRQDPGLGLRLIYFSYDVKMKEKGDIPEGYSVSREKKERFSLILESASTNQTSMYLCASRGTSYEQYFGPGTRLTVT.